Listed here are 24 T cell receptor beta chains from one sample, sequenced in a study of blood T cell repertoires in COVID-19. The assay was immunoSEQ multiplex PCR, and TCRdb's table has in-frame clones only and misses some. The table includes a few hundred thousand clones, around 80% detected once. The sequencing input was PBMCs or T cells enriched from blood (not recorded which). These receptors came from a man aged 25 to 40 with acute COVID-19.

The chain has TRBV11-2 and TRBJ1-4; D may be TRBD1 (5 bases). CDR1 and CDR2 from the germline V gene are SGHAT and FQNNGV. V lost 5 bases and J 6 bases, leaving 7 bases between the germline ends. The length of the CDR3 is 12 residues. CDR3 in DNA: TGTGCCAGCAGCGGGGCTGATGAAAAACTGTTTTTT. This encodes CASSGADEKLFF.

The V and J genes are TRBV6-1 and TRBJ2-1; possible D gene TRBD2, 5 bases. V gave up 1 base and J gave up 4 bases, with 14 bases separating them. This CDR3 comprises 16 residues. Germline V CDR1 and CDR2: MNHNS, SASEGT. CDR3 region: CASSEESSNLYNEQFF. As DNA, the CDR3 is TGTGCCAGCAGTGAAGAGTCTAGCAATCTATACAATGAGCAGTTCTTC.

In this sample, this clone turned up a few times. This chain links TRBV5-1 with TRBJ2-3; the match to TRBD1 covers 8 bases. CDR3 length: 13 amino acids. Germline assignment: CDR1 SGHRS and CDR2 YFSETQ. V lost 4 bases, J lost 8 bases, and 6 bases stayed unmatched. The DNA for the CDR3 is TGCGCCAGCAGCGGCTCCGGACAGGGTACGCAGTATTTT. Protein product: CASSGSGQGTQYF.

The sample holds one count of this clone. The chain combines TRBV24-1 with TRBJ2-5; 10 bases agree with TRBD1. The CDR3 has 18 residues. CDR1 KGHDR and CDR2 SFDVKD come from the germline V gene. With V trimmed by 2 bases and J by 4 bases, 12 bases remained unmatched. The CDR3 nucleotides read TGTGCCACCAGTGATTACCCGGGACAGGGGTTCACGTTAGAGACCCAGTACTTC. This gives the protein CATSDYPGQGFTLETQYF.

CDR3 amino acids: CASSKASGDYEQYV. Written as DNA, the CDR3 is TGTGCCAGTAGTAAGGCCAGCGGTGACTACGAGCAGTACGTC. The V gene is TRBV19, the J gene TRBJ2-7; a weak D match, TRBD2 (5 bases). Germline CDR1 and CDR2: LNHDA and SQIVND (reference sequence). CDR3 length: 14 residues. V gave up 4 bases and J gave up 3 bases, with 13 bases separating them.

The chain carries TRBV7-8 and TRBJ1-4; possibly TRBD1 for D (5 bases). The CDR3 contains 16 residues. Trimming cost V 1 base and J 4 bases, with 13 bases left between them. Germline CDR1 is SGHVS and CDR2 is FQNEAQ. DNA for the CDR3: TGTGCCAGCAGCTTAGAGTCCGGGACTGGTAATGAAAAACTGTTTTTT. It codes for CASSLESGTGNEKLFF.

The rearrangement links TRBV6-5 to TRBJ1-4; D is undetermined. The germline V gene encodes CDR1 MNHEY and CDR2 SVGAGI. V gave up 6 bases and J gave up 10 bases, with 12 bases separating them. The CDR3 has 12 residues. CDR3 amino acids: CASRLERAKLFF. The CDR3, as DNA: TGTGCCAGCAGGCTAGAGCGAGCAAAACTGTTTTTT.

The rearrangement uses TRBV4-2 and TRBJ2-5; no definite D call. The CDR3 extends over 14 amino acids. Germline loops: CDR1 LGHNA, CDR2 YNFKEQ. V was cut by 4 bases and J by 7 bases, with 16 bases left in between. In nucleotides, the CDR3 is TGTGCCAGCAGCCCAGACCTAGGTTTGGTGACCCAGTACTTC. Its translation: CASSPDLGLVTQYF.

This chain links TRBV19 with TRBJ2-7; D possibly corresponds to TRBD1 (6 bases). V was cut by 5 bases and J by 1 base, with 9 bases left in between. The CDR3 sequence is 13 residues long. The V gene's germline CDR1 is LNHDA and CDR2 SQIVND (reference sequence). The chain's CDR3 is CASSATGSYEQYV. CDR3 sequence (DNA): TGTGCCAGTAGTGCGACAGGTTCCTACGAGCAGTACGTC.

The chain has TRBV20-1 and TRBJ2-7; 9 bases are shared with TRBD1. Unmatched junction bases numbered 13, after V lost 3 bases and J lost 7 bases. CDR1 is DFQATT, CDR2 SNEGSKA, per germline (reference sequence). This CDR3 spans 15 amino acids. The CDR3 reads CSASSGTGRFREQYV. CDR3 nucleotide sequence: TGCAGTGCTAGTTCGGGGACAGGGAGGTTCCGGGAGCAGTACGTC.

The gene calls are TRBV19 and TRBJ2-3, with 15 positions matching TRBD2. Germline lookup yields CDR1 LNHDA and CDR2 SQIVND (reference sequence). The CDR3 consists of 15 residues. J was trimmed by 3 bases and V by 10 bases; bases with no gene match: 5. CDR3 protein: CAIGTSGGKTDTQYF. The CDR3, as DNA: TGTGCCATTGGGACTAGCGGGGGGAAGACAGATACGCAGTATTTT.

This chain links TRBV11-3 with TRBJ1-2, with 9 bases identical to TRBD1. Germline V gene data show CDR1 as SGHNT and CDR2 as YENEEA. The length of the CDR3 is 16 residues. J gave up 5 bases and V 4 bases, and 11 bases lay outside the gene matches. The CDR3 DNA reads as TGTGCCAGCAGCTCCGGGCGCCGGGACAGGGAATATGGCTACACCTTC. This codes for CASSSGRRDREYGYTF. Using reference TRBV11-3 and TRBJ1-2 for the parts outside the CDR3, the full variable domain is EAGVVQSPRYKIIEKKQPVAFWCNPISGHNTLYWYLQNLGQGPELLIRYENEEAVDDSQLPKDRFSAERLKGVDSTLKIQPAELGDSAVYLCASSSGRRDREYGYTFGSGTRLTVV.

CDR3 region: CASRERQQNTEAFF. CDR3 DNA sequence: TGTGCCAGCAGGGAACGACAGCAGAACACTGAAGCTTTCTTT. This chain joins TRBV2 and TRBJ1-1, with D possibly matching TRBD1 (5 bases). The V end was cut by 6 bases, the J end by 1 base, with 12 bases between. Germline V gives CDR1 SNHLY, CDR2 FYNNEI. The CDR3 covers 14 residues. Full variable domain (remainder filled in from reference TRBV2 and TRBJ1-1): EPEVTQTPSHQVTQMGQEVILRCVPISNHLYFYWYRQILGQKVEFLVSFYNNEISEKSEIFDDQFSVERPDGSNFTLKIRSTKLEDSAMYFCASRERQQNTEAFFGQGTRLTVV.

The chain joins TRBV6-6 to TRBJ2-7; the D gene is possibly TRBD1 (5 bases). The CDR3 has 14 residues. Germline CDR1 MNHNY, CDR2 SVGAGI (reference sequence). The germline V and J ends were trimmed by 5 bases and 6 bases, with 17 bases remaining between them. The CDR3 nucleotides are TGTGCCAGCAGTATACACACAGGTGCCTCCGAGCAGTACGTC. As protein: CASSIHTGASEQYV.

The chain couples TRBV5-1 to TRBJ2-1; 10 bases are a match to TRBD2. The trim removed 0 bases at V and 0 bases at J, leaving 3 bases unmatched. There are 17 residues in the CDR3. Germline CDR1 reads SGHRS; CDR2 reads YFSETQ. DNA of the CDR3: TGCGCCAGCAGCTTGGTCGGACTAGCGGACTCCTACAATGAGCAGTTCTTC. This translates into CASSLVGLADSYNEQFF.

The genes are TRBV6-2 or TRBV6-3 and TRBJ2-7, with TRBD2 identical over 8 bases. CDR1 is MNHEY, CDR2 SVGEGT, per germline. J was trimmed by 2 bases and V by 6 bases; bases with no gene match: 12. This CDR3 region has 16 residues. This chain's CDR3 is CASSSRSSGRPYEQYV. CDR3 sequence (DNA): TGTGCCAGCAGCTCCCGGTCGAGCGGGAGACCCTACGAGCAGTACGTC.

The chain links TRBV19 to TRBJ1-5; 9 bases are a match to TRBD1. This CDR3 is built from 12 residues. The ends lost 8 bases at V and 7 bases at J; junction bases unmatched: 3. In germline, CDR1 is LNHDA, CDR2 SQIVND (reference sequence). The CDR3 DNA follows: TGTGCCAGTGGGACAGGGACCCAGCCCCAGCATTTT. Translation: CASGTGTQPQHF.

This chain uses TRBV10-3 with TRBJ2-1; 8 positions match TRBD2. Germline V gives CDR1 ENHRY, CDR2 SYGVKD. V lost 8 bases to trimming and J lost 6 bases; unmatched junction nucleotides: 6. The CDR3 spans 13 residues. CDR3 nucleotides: TGTGCCATCGGGCGGGGGGCCCCCAATGAGCAGTTCTTC. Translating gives CAIGRGAPNEQFF.

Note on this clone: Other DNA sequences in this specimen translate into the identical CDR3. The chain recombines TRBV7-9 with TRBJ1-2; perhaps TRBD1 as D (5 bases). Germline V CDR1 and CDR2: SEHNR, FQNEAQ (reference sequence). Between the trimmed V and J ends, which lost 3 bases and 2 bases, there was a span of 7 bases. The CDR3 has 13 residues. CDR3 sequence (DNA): TGTGCCAGCAGCTTGGGGGGGAACTATGGCTACACCTTC. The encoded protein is CASSLGGNYGYTF. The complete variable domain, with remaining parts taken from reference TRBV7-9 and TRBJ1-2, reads DTGVSQNPRHKITKRGQNVTFRCDPISEHNRLYWYRQTLGQGPEFLTYFQNEAQLEKSRLLSDRFSAERPKGSFSTLEIQRTEQGDSAMYLCASSLGGNYGYTFGSGTRLTVV.

The CDR3 DNA sequence: TGTGCCAGCAGTTACGGGACGGCGGGGAATGAGCAGTTCTTC. Translating gives CASSYGTAGNEQFF. The V and J genes are TRBV6-5 and TRBJ2-1; TRBD2 is a possible D gene (6 bases). Germline V gene lookup returns CDR1 MNHEY and CDR2 SVGAGI. This CDR3 has 14 residues. V shed 2 bases and J shed 7 bases, with 12 bases lying between them.

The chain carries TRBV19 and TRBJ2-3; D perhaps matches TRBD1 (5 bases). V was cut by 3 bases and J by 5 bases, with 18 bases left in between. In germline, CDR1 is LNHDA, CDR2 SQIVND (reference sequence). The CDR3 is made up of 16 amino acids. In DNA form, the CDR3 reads TGTGCCAGTAGTATTCCTCTGGGGCCCCAGGGAGATACGCAGTATTTT. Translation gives CASSIPLGPQGDTQYF.

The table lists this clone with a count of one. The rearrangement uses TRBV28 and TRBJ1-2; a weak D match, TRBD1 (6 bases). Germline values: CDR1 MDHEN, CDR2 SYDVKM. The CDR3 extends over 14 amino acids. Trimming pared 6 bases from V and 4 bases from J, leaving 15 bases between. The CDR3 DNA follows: TGTGCCAGCAGCCAGACTCAGGGGACCTATGGCTACACCTTC. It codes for CASSQTQGTYGYTF.

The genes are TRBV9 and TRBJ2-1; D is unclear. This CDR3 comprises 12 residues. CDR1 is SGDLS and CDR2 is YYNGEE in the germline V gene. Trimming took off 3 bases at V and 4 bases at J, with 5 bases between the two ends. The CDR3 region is CASSARYNEQFF. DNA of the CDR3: TGTGCCAGCAGCGCCAGGTACAATGAGCAGTTCTTC.

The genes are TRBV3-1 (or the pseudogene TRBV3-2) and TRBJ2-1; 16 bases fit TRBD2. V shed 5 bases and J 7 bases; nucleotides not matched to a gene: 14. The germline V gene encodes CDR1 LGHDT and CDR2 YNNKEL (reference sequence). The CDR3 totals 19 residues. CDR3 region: CASSCPGTSGRGGKNEQFF. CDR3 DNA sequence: TGTGCCAGCAGCTGCCCTGGGACTAGCGGGAGGGGTGGAAAAAATGAGCAGTTCTTC.